This TCR beta chain was found in a study of blood T cell repertoires in COVID-19. Germline assignment: CDR1 SGHRS and CDR2 YFSETQ. The CDR3 is made up of 11 amino acids. Trimming took off 4 bases at V and 2 bases at J, with 2 bases between the two ends. Self-reported history from a screening survey and questionnaire set each donor's cohort. Among Cohort 3 donors, those recovered had two negative PCRs, clearance, or symptom resolution. This clone was counted only a few times. Sequencing used immunoSEQ multiplex PCR; TCRdb keeps in-frame clones, though not all of them. The sample lists about 250,000 clones; around 89% were seen once.

The clonotype originates from a woman between 18 and 30 years old who had recovered from COVID-19. Material for sequencing was PBMCs or T cells enriched from blood (not recorded which). The chain couples TRBV5-1 to TRBJ2-3; D remains unclear. This CDR3 is CASSLTDTQYF. The CDR3 nucleotides read TGCGCCAGCAGCCTCACAGATACGCAGTATTTT.